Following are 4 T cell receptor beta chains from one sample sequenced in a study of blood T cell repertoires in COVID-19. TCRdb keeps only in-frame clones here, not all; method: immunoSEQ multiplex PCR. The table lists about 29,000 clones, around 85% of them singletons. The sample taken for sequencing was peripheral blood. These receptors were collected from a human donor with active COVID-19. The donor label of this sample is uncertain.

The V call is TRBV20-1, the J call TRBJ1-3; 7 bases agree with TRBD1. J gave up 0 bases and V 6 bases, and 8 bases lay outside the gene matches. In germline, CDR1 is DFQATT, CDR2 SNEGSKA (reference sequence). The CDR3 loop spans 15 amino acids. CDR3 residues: CSASTGVFSGNTIYF. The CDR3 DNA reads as TGCAGTGCCAGTACAGGGGTCTTCTCTGGAAACACCATATATTTT.

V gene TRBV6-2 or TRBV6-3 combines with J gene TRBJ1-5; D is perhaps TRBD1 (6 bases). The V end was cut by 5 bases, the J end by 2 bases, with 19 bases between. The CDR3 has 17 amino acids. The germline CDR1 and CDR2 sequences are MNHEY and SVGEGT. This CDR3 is CASSHNRGGGGNQPQHF. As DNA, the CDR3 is TGTGCCAGCAGTCATAACAGAGGAGGGGGGGGCAATCAGCCCCAGCATTTT.

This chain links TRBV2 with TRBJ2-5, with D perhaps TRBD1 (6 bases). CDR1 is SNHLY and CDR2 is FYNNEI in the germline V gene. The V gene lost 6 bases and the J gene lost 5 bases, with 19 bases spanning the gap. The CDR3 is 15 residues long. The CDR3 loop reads CASRAPGAPRETQYF. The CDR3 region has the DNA TGTGCCAGCAGGGCCCCAGGGGCGCCCCGGGAGACCCAGTACTTC.

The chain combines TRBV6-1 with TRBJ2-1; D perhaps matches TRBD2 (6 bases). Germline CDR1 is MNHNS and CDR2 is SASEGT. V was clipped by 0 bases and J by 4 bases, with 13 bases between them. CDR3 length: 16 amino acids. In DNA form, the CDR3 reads TGTGCCAGCAGTGAAGCTTTGGCGGGGAATTACAATGAGCAGTTCTTC. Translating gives CASSEALAGNYNEQFF.